Listed here are 24 T cell receptor beta chains from one sample, sequenced in a study of blood T cells in healthy people across ages (dated by TCRdb to the mid-2010s). Library preparation used 5' RACE. The sequencer listed for this sample is Illumina HiSeq 2500. A second roughly 6 to 12 cycle PCR used a sample-barcoded 5' primer and a J-beta primer mix. TCRdb cleaned the public reads at Q25 with fastp, built clones with MiXCR and kept in-frame beta chains. A single entry per CDR3 protein holds the most common genes and DNA from its merged rows. A total of about 1.7 million distinct CDR3 sequences appear in this sample, approximately 30% of them only once. Roughly 8% of the sample is in the top ten clones. The sample consisted of blood. The receptors stem from a woman in her 30s in good health.

This sequence joins TRBV7-8 and TRBJ2-7, with 9 bases fitting TRBD2. From germline, CDR1 is SGHVS and CDR2 FQNEAQ. V dropped 2 bases and J dropped 11; count of bases not matched to a gene: 7. The CDR3 is 13 amino acids. As DNA, the CDR3 is TGTGCCAGCAGCTTATTCTTCGAGCGGGGGGAGTACTTC. This codes for CASSLFFERGEYF.

The CDR3 here is CASSRASGVSEQYF. In DNA form, the CDR3 reads TGCGCCAGCAGTCGGGCTAGCGGGGTGTCTGAGCAGTACTTC. The chain carries TRBV10-1 and TRBJ2-7; 9 nucleotides agree with TRBD2. Germline CDR1 WNHNN, CDR2 SYGVQD (reference sequence). The V and J ends lost 5 bases and 7 bases, in that order; junction bases with no gene match: 9. The CDR3 is 14 amino acids.

This clonotype occurred a few times. The rearrangement joins TRBV20-1 to TRBJ2-3; 10 nucleotides agree with TRBD2. Germline CDR1 reads DFQATT; CDR2 reads SNEGSKA (reference sequence). The CDR3 totals 14 residues. Trimming removed 4 bases from V and 4 bases from J; junction bases left unmatched: 5. CDR3 DNA sequence: TGCAGTGCTAAGGCTAGCGGGGGTTCAGATACGCAGTATTTT. This gives the protein CSAKASGGSDTQYF.

This clonotype was seen ten or more times. The chain couples TRBV7-7 to TRBJ2-5; no clear D. This CDR3 has 15 residues. The V gene lost 0 bases and the J gene lost 3 bases, with 11 bases spanning the gap. The V gene's germline CDR1 is SSHAT and CDR2 FNYEAQ (reference sequence). The CDR3 nucleotides are TGTGCCAGCAGCTTAGCGGAAGGGCAGAAAGAGACCCAGTACTTC. It yields the protein CASSLAEGQKETQYF.

This chain joins TRBV7-2 and TRBJ2-1, with unresolved D. With 1 base removed from V and 0 bases from J, the gap between germline ends came to 10 bases. The CDR3 sequence is 16 residues long. Germline V lookup: CDR1 SGHTA, CDR2 FQGNSA. CDR3 DNA: TGTGCCAGCAGCTTAGAGCCAGTGAGCTCCTACAATGAGCAGTTCTTC. This encodes CASSLEPVSSYNEQFF.

This clonotype was detected ten times or more. This chain joins TRBV29-1 and TRBJ2-7; D is ambiguous. V lost 4 bases, J lost 4 bases, and 14 bases lay in between. CDR3 length: 13 residues. CDR1 and CDR2 (germline): SQVTM, ANQGSEA. The CDR3 protein is CSVGVRSGYEQYF. The CDR3, as DNA: TGCAGCGTTGGGGTACGTTCGGGTTACGAGCAGTACTTC.

There are many counts of this clonotype. The chain recombines TRBV7-2 with TRBJ2-5, with D uncertain. The V gene lost 8 bases and the J gene lost 1 base, with 11 bases spanning the gap. The CDR3 length is 13 residues. The germline V gene encodes CDR1 SGHTA and CDR2 FQGNSA. CDR3 coding DNA: TGTGCCAGCGGGAAAAGTGGCCAAGAGACCCAGTACTTC. The encoded protein is CASGKSGQETQYF.

This clonotype was seen a single time. A much larger clone lies one base from this, so it may be a read error. The chain has TRBV12-3 or TRBV12-4 and TRBJ2-7; tentative D call: TRBD1 (6 bases). The CDR3 is made up of 12 amino acids. Trimming removed 3 bases from V and 12 bases from J, with 15 bases in between. CDR3 bases: TGTGCCAGCAGTTTGAGAACCCAGGGGCGGTACTTC. This encodes CASSLRTQGRYF.

The J gene is TRBJ1-2, the V gene TRBV30, with unresolved D. Between the trimmed V and J ends, which lost 0 bases and 6 bases, there was a span of 14 bases. Looked up from germline, CDR1 is GTSNPN and CDR2 is SVGIG (reference sequence). The CDR3 totals 14 residues. The CDR3 loop is CAWSVTGRGNGYTF. DNA for the CDR3: TGTGCCTGGAGTGTCACGGGCCGTGGTAATGGCTACACCTTC.

To note about this clonotype: A much larger clonotype is one base distant, so this may be a read error. The chain uses TRBV15 and TRBJ2-7; D possibly matches TRBD1 or TRBD2 (5 bases each). The CDR3 runs 14 residues. V lost 0 bases to trimming and J lost 6 bases, with 12 bases between them. Germline CDR1 reads LNHNV; CDR2 reads YYDKDF (reference sequence). CDR3 sequence (DNA): TGTGCCACCAGCAGAGAGAGGGGCAATCCCGAGCAGTACTTC. Protein: CATSRERGNPEQYF.

This chain joins TRBV6-1 and TRBJ2-4; D may be TRBD2 (7 bases). V was shortened by 0 bases and J by 8 bases, with 17 bases between the two germline ends. This CDR3 is 16 amino acids long. CDR1 is MNHNS, CDR2 SASEGT, per germline. In DNA form, the CDR3 reads TGTGCCAGCAGTGAAGCTTTGGGGGGGGCATCGGACATTCAGTACTTC. Protein sequence: CASSEALGGASDIQYF.

Turning to this clonotype: Just one base apart from a much larger clone, this may be a read error. CDR3 loop: CSADTRTGSYEQYF. CDR3 coding DNA: TGCAGTGCTGACACCAGGACAGGGTCCTACGAGCAGTACTTC. The chain couples TRBV20-1 to TRBJ2-7; the match to TRBD1 covers 8 bases. V lost 5 bases, J lost 1 base, and 7 bases stayed unmatched. The CDR3 sequence is 14 residues long. Per the germline V gene, CDR1 is DFQATT and CDR2 is SNEGSKA (reference sequence).

The chain is built from TRBV7-8 and TRBJ1-2; the D is unclear. The germline V gene encodes CDR1 SGHVS and CDR2 FQNEAQ. This CDR3 region has 12 residues. Trimming pared 5 bases from V and 5 bases from J, leaving 9 bases between. The CDR3 sequence is CASSREWYGYTF. CDR3 coding DNA: TGTGCCAGCAGCCGGGAGTGGTATGGCTACACCTTC.

The chain is built from TRBV3-1 and TRBJ2-3; 8 bases line up with TRBD2. J gave up 2 bases and V 3 bases, and 7 bases lay outside the gene matches. The CDR3 is 16 amino acids. The V gene's germline CDR1 is LGHDT and CDR2 YNNKEL (reference sequence). For the CDR3, the DNA is TGTGCCAGCAGCCACTTATATAGCGGGAACACAGATACGCAGTATTTT. Amino acids: CASSHLYSGNTDTQYF.

This clonotype turned up a few times. J is TRBJ1-6 and V is TRBV7-2; tentative D call: TRBD1 (5 bases). The germline V and J ends were trimmed by 5 bases and 10 bases, with 15 bases remaining between them. The CDR3 has 14 amino acids. Germline values: CDR1 SGHTA, CDR2 FQGNSA. The CDR3 DNA sequence: TGTGCCAGCAGCCCCGGGACTATTGGGTCACCCCTCCACTTT. It is translated as CASSPGTIGSPLHF.

The J gene is TRBJ2-6, the V gene TRBV7-2; TRBD1 matches 8 bases. Germline CDR1 SGHTA, CDR2 FQGNSA. V shed 5 bases and J 1 base; nucleotides not matched to a gene: 16. The CDR3 is made up of 20 amino acids. CDR3 bases: TGTGCCAGCAGCAAAGACCGGTGGACAGGGAGATTTTCTGGGGCCAACGTCCTGACTTTC. Amino acids: CASSKDRWTGRFSGANVLTF.

The chain couples TRBV6-2 or TRBV6-3 to TRBJ2-7, with TRBD1 matching over 9 bases. CDR1 is MNHEY, CDR2 SVGEGT, per germline. V lost 5 bases to trimming and J lost 3 bases; unmatched junction nucleotides: 5. CDR3 length equals 14 residues. The CDR3 is CASSRGTGLYEQYF. The CDR3 bases are TGTGCCAGCAGTCGGGGGACAGGGCTCTACGAGCAGTACTTC.

This chain uses TRBV14 with TRBJ2-5, with a possible D match to TRBD1 (6 bases). CDR1 and CDR2 from the germline V gene are SGHDN and FVKESK. Deletions cut 4 bases from V and 4 bases from J, with 16 bases between. This CDR3 has 15 amino acids. This CDR3 is CASSRTDRSRETQYF. The CDR3 DNA follows: TGTGCCAGCAGCCGGACCGACAGGAGCCGAGAGACCCAGTACTTC.

Only one count was recorded for this clonotype. V and J are TRBV5-1 and TRBJ2-4; TRBD2 might be the D (6 bases). This CDR3 spans 13 amino acids. CDR1 and CDR2 from the germline V gene are SGHRS and YFSETQ. Between the trimmed V and J ends, which lost 2 bases and 9 bases, there was a span of 12 bases. Here the CDR3 DNA reads TGCGCCAGCAGCTTAAACCCGGAGGGCATTCAGTACTTC. It yields the protein CASSLNPEGIQYF.

The rearrangement uses TRBV29-1 and TRBJ2-7; 9 bases line up with TRBD2. Losses at the gene ends were 6 bases for V and 7 bases for J; bases not matched to a gene: 10. This CDR3 is 13 amino acids long. The germline V gene encodes CDR1 SQVTM and CDR2 ANQGSEA. CDR3 nucleotide sequence: TGCAGCGTAGACGGGGGACTAGCACTTGAGCAGTACTTC. Its translation: CSVDGGLALEQYF.

This clonotype appeared many times. CDR3 in amino acids: CASSQSRDVGQYF. In DNA form, the CDR3 reads TGTGCCAGCAGCCAATCCCGGGACGTCGGGCAGTACTTC. This chain uses TRBV3-1 with TRBJ2-7; possibly TRBD1 or TRBD2 for D (5 bases each). The V gene's germline CDR1 is LGHDT and CDR2 YNNKEL (reference sequence). The CDR3 covers 13 residues. V lost 2 bases, J lost 9 bases, and 14 bases lay in between.

The genes are TRBV10-3 and TRBJ2-1, with D possibly matching TRBD1 (6 bases). Trimming removed 6 bases from V and 8 bases from J, with 11 bases in between. The germline V gene has CDR1 ENHRY and CDR2 SYGVKD. The CDR3 covers 12 residues. CDR3 nucleotides: TGTGCCATCAGGGGAACAGGGTATGAGCAGTTCTTC. Translation: CAIRGTGYEQFF.

In this sample, this clonotype turned up many times. V usage is TRBV18 and J usage is TRBJ2-1; 8 bases map to TRBD1. CDR3 length equals 16 residues. CDR1 and CDR2 (germline): KGHSH, LQKENI. Trimming cost V 5 bases and J 1 base; bases outside gene matches: 7. The CDR3 protein is CASSTVGTGSYNEQFF. CDR3 sequence (DNA): TGTGCCAGCTCAACCGTCGGGACAGGATCCTACAATGAGCAGTTCTTC.

In its sample, this clonotype was seen many times. The chain joins TRBV4-1 to TRBJ1-2; D might be TRBD1 (5 bases). The CDR3 is 15 residues long. V lost 4 bases and J lost 0, with 12 bases in between. Germline values: CDR1 MGHRA, CDR2 YSYEKL. DNA of the CDR3: TGCGCCAGCAGCCCACAGACAGCTTCTAACTATGGCTACACCTTC. Protein sequence: CASSPQTASNYGYTF.